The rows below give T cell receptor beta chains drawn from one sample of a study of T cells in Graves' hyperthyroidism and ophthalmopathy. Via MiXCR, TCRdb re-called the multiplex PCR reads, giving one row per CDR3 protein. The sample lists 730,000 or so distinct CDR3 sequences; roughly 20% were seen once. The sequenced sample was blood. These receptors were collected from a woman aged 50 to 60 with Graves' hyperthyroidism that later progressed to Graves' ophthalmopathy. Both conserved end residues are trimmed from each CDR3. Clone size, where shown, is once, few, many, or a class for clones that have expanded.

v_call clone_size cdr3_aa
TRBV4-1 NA ASSQARGSTEAF
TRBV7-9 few ASSLWENTEAF
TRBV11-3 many ASSLYRQPNTGELF
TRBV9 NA ASSVGQGIGYEQY
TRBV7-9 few ASSPPLDRGHSYNEQF
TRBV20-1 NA SARGSATNEKLF
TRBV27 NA ASADRGLNYGYT
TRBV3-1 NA ASSRPGQTTLQETQY
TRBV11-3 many ASSLRYGVNYEQY
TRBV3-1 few ASSQLRDSKDEQY
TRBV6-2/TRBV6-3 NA ASRQGAGVAGELF
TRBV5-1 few ASSLASMNTEAF
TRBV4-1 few ASSQGLRERQETQY
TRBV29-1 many SVEGSQGADTEAF
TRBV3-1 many ASSQDSSEFNEQF
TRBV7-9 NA ASSFSSIMMNTEAF
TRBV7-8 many ASSLVGRRYQETQY
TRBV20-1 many SARGSIYEQY
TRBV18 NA ASSPEDSANTGELF
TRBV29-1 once SVTGESNTGELF
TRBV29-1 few STTGGAEAF
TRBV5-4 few ASSPGPRSNTGELF
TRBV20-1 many SARGQPWGEAF
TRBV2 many ASRATGGNYGYT
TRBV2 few ASRRDWGYT
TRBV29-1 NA SAAGQGGEKLF
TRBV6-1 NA ASRDIFTDTQY
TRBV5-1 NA ASTLGTSPYNEQF
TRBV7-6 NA ASSLGGPSGANVLT
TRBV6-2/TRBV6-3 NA ASSYVNRNTEAF
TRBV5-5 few ASSSDSTNTGELF
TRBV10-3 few AITSPGTGSGANVLT
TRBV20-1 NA STREGAGYT
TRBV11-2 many ASSHGTEANEQF
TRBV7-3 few ASSSDPRSTDTQY
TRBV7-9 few ASSLGGQPYGYT
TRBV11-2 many ASSPFSPGSYNEQF
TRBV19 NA ASEDKARRETQY
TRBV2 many ASSRTEATNEKLF